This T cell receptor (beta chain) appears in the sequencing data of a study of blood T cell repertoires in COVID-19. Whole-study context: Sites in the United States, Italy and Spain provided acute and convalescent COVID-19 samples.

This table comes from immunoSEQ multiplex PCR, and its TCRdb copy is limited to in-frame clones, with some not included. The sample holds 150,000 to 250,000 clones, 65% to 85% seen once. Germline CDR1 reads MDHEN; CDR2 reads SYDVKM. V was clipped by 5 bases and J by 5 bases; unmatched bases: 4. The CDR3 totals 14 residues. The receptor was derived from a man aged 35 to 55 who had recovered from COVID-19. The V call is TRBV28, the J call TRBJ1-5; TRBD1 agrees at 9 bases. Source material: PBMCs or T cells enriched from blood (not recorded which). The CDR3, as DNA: TGTGCCAGCAGTCTTAGGGACAGGGATCAGCCCCAGCATTTT. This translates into CASSLRDRDQPQHF.